A selection of T cell receptor beta chains follows, all from one sample in a study of blood T cell repertoires in COVID-19. Profiled with immunoSEQ multiplex PCR; TCRdb holds only in-frame clones, not every one. The table records hundreds of thousands of clones, about 85% of them present only once. The sample was peripheral blood. Receptors originate from a man aged 18 to 29 with active or convalescent COVID-19. Each CDR3 is given without its conserved first and last residue.

ASSFGGVSYEQY	TRBV5-4	12
ASSPSRVTSRNEQF	TRBV7-2	14
ASSDGTGGIYGYT	TRBV7-2	13
ASSDRDIRGDEQF	TRBV9	13
ASSLATAGGYT	TRBV7-2	11
ASGVGQGANEQF	TRBV5-8	12
ATSATQGGPAEAF	TRBV24-1	13
ASSVGAGAAETQY	TRBV9	13
ASSFEGLTEAF	TRBV12-3/TRBV12-4	11
ASSFGQGGTYSPLH	TRBV2	14
ASRDGHYQETQY	TRBV2	12
ASSSPLDSLSTDTQY	TRBV6-2/TRBV6-3	15
ASSLAGGVDEQF	TRBV3-1/TRBV3-2	12
AIGGPGQTPNYGYT	TRBV10-3	14
ASRAGGTDTQY	TRBV9	11